The 20 T cell receptor beta chains in this list originate from one sample, sequenced in a study of T-cell reconstitution after alpha-beta-depleted transplantation in children. As it was prepared, the TCRbeta library received unique molecular identifiers. MiXCR, run by TCRdb on the PCR reads, gives a single entry per CDR3 protein. Of 800,000 to 1,000,000 distinct CDR3 sequences in the sample, about 29% were seen once. The specimen comprised PBMCs, mostly from graft donor cells, sampled 360 days after TCRalphabeta/CD19-depleted stem cell transplant. These receptors all come from a boy less than two years old who had a stem cell transplant for SCID, so the T cells may come from the graft donor.

This clonotype came up a few times. The chain employs TRBV20-1 and TRBJ2-5; D is perhaps TRBD2 (6 bases). The CDR3 runs to 15 residues. Germline V CDR1 and CDR2: DFQATT, SNEGSKA (reference sequence). V was clipped by 3 bases and J by 4 bases, with 18 bases between them. DNA for the CDR3: TGCAGTGCTAGGGGGGGACCCCGCCAACTAGAGACCCAGTACTTC. It encodes CSARGGPRQLETQYF.

The chain uses TRBV21-1 and TRBJ1-5. TRBV21-1 is noted as a pseudogene. This CDR3 spans 14 amino acids. CDR3 DNA sequence: TGTGCCAGCAGCATGGACCTGGGTTATCAGCCCCAGCATTTT. As protein: CASSMDLGYQPQHF.

The chain is built from TRBV4-2 and TRBJ2-4; TRBD2 matches 10 bases. CDR1 and CDR2 (germline): LGHNA, YNFKEQ. The junction had 9 bases not matched to a gene; V was cut back by 2 bases and J by 2 bases. This CDR3 is built from 18 residues. CDR3 bases: TGTGCCAGCAGCCAACACGAGCGGGGGGGCTCGACCAAAAACATTCAGTACTTC. It translates to CASSQHERGGSTKNIQYF.

The V call is TRBV28, the J call TRBJ2-7; 8 bases agree with TRBD2. The CDR3 runs to 15 residues. CDR1 is MDHEN and CDR2 is SYDVKM in the germline V gene. The V and J ends lost 8 bases and 2 bases, in that order; junction bases with no gene match: 11. The CDR3 sequence: CASAIGGAATYEQYF. The DNA for the CDR3 is TGTGCCAGCGCTATCGGGGGGGCTGCAACCTACGAGCAGTACTTC.

This clonotype has a handful of counts. The rearrangement links TRBV10-2 to TRBJ1-6, with TRBD1 identical over 7 bases. CDR1 and CDR2 from the germline V gene are WSHSY and SAAADI. The V and J ends lost 6 bases and 10 bases, in that order; junction bases with no gene match: 12. The CDR3 consists of 15 residues. This CDR3 reads CASRQTGVLGSPLHF. The CDR3 nucleotides read TGCGCCAGCAGACAAACAGGGGTACTTGGCTCACCCCTCCACTTT.

About this clonotype itself: No conserved phenylalanine or tryptophan is present at the end of the CDR3, so a read error is the likely explanation. The chain uses TRBV16 and TRBJ2-5, with TRBD1 as a possible D gene (6 bases). CDR3 length equals 16 residues. V lost 4 bases and J lost 2, with 17 bases in between. CDR1 KGHSY and CDR2 FQNENV come from the germline V gene. The CDR3 is CASSPLDRSLQETQYL. CDR3 nucleotide sequence: TGTGCCAGCAGCCCCCTTGACAGGAGCCTTCAAGAGACCCAGTACTTG.

CDR3 bases: TGCAGTGCTAGAGCGGGACAGGGGGGAGACTATGGCTACACCTTC. Translating it yields CSARAGQGGDYGYTF. The chain joins TRBV20-1 to TRBJ1-2, with 11 nucleotides matching TRBD1. CDR3 length equals 15 residues. In germline, CDR1 is DFQATT, CDR2 SNEGSKA (reference sequence). V gave up 1 base and J gave up 3 bases; unmatched junction bases: 4.

This clonotype has more than one count but fewer than ten. The chain couples TRBV7-9 to TRBJ2-4; D remains ambiguous. CDR1 is SEHNR, CDR2 FQNEAQ, per germline (reference sequence). V lost 5 bases and J 5 bases, leaving 7 bases between the germline ends. CDR3 length: 12 amino acids. The CDR3 reads CASSKGENIQYF. In DNA, the CDR3 is TGTGCCAGCAGCAAGGGCGAAAACATTCAGTACTTC.

The chain employs TRBV5-1 and TRBJ2-5, with 7 bases identical to TRBD1. The J segment lost 0 bases and the V segment lost 7 bases, leaving 27 bases of the junction unmatched. This CDR3 is 21 amino acids long. The germline V gene has CDR1 SGHRS and CDR2 YFSETQ. CDR3 residues: CASVRFPKTGVGPVDQETQYF. As DNA, the CDR3 is TGCGCCAGCGTAAGGTTCCCCAAAACAGGGGTAGGTCCGGTCGACCAAGAGACCCAGTACTTC. The full variable domain, its missing parts supplied by reference TRBV5-1 and TRBJ2-5, is KAGVTQTPRYLIKTRGQQVTLSCSPISGHRSVSWYQQTPGQGLQFLFEYFSETQRNKGNFPGRFSGRQFSNSRSEMNVSTLELGDSALYLCASVRFPKTGVGPVDQETQYFGPGTRLLVL.

This clonotype has more than one count but fewer than ten. V usage is TRBV6-1 and J usage is TRBJ2-2; the D gene is possibly TRBD2 (7 bases). The CDR3 loop spans 14 amino acids. CDR1 is MNHNS and CDR2 is SASEGT in the germline V gene. The V end lost 5 bases, the J end lost 4 bases, and 11 bases lay between the germline ends. The CDR3 region has the DNA TGTGCCAGCAGTCGGGGGGCTGTCACCGGGGAGCTGTTTTTT. It yields the protein CASSRGAVTGELFF.

The chain combines TRBV12-3 or TRBV12-4 with TRBJ1-3; D is unclear. CDR3 length equals 14 residues. V gave up 6 bases and J gave up 3 bases, with 12 bases separating them. The CDR3 reads CASRPDLYGNTIYF. The CDR3 region has the DNA TGTGCCAGCAGACCCGACTTATATGGAAACACCATATATTTT.

This clonotype was seen more than once but under ten times. The chain combines TRBV5-1 with TRBJ2-3; D call uncertain. The germline V gene has CDR1 SGHRS and CDR2 YFSETQ. With 1 base removed from V and 6 bases from J, the gap between germline ends came to 12 bases. This CDR3 spans 14 amino acids. CDR3 in amino acids: CASSLWPSGDTQYF. The CDR3 DNA is TGCGCCAGCAGCTTGTGGCCCTCCGGGGATACGCAGTATTTT.

This clonotype was counted between two and nine times. CDR3 sequence: CASSLALGVPSRNTIYF. CDR3 in DNA: TGTGCCAGCAGCTTAGCGTTAGGGGTCCCATCTCGAAACACCATATATTTT. The chain uses TRBV7-8 and TRBJ1-3; D is possibly TRBD1 (5 bases). CDR1 and CDR2 from the germline V gene are SGHVS and FQNEAQ. V shed 0 bases and J shed 5 bases, with 17 bases lying between them. The CDR3 spans 17 residues.

Points on this clonotype: At one of its ends the junction is not consistent with the germline gene, which may arise from a read error. V usage is TRBV5-5 and J usage is TRBJ2-2, with 14 bases lining up with TRBD2. The CDR3 consists of 17 residues. Germline CDR1 SGHKS, CDR2 YYEKEE (reference sequence). The CDR3 region has the DNA TGTGTCAGCAGTCGGACTAGCGGGGGGCTTAGCACCGGGGAGCTGTTTTTT. The encoded protein is CVSSRTSGGLSTGELFF.

In this sample, this clonotype turned up once. The rearrangement links TRBV4-2 to TRBJ2-3; D is possibly TRBD2 (6 bases). This CDR3 comprises 16 residues. Germline CDR1 is LGHNA and CDR2 is YNFKEQ. V lost 4 bases and J lost 2, with 16 bases in between. In DNA form, the CDR3 reads TGTGCCAGCAGCCCGGGACTCCGTCCCTTCACAGATACGCAGTATTTT. It specifies CASSPGLRPFTDTQYF.

The chain uses TRBV7-6 and TRBJ2-7; D perhaps matches TRBD2 (5 bases). The CDR3 is made up of 15 amino acids. The germline V and J ends were trimmed by 1 base and 2 bases, with 12 bases remaining between them. Looked up from germline, CDR1 is SGHVS and CDR2 is FNYEAQ. This chain's CDR3 is CASSLGGFGTYEQYF. The CDR3 DNA follows: TGTGCCAGCAGCTTAGGAGGGTTTGGGACCTACGAGCAGTACTTC. Full variable domain (remainder filled in from reference TRBV7-6 and TRBJ2-7): GAGVSQSPRYKVTKRGQDVALRCDPISGHVSLYWYRQALGQGPEFLTYFNYEAQQDKSGLPNDRFSAERPEGSISTLTIQRTEQRDSAMYRCASSLGGFGTYEQYFGPGTRLTVT.

J is TRBJ2-1 and V is TRBV9, with 12 bases aligning to TRBD2. Germline V gene lookup returns CDR1 SGDLS and CDR2 YYNGEE. V dropped 1 base and J dropped 7; count of bases not matched to a gene: 9. The CDR3 has 17 residues. The CDR3 sequence: CASSVRLLAGGQNEQFF. DNA for the CDR3: TGTGCCAGCAGCGTAAGACTACTAGCGGGGGGACAAAATGAGCAGTTCTTC.

Only a few counts were recorded for this clonotype. Here the CDR3 reads CASSPSRGRGQPQHF. In DNA, the CDR3 is TGTGCCAGCAGTCCATCCCGGGGGCGCGGTCAGCCCCAGCATTTT. V is TRBV28 and J is TRBJ1-5, with D maybe TRBD1 (6 bases). The CDR3 runs to 15 residues. The V end was cut by 5 bases, the J end by 6 bases, with 17 bases between. Per the germline V gene, CDR1 is MDHEN and CDR2 is SYDVKM. Variable domain in full (rest from reference TRBV28 and TRBJ1-5): DVKVTQSSRYLVKRTGEKVFLECVQDMDHENMFWYRQDPGLGLRLIYFSYDVKMKEKGDIPEGYSVSREKKERFSLILESASTNQTSMYLCASSPSRGRGQPQHFGDGTRLSIL.

V is TRBV7-1 and J is TRBJ1-1; D is unclear. TRBV7-1 is identified as an open reading frame with a role that is uncertain. This CDR3 region has 13 residues. V was shortened by 3 bases and J by 1 base, with 6 bases between the two germline ends. The CDR3 sequence: CASSSVQNTEAFF. The CDR3, as DNA: TGTGCCAGCAGCTCGGTCCAGAACACTGAAGCTTTCTTT.

The chain joins TRBV28 to TRBJ2-1, with TRBD2 identical over 10 bases. The CDR3 has 15 amino acids. The germline V gene encodes CDR1 MDHEN and CDR2 SYDVKM. The junction had 4 bases not matched to a gene; V was cut back by 4 bases and J by 4 bases. CDR3 sequence reads: CASSSGTSVYNEQFF. CDR3 DNA sequence: TGTGCCAGCAGTTCCGGGACTAGCGTTTACAATGAGCAGTTCTTC.